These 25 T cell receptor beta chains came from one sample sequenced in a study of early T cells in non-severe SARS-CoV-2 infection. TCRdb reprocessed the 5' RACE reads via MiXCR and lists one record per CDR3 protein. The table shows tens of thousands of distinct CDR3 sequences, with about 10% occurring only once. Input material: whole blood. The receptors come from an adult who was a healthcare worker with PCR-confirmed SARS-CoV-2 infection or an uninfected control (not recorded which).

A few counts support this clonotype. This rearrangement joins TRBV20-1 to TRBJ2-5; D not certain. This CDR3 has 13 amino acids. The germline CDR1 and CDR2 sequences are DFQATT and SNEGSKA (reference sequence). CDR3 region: CPDWARYQETQYF. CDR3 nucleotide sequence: TGCCCCGACTGGGCTCGGTACCAAGAGACCCAGTACTTC.

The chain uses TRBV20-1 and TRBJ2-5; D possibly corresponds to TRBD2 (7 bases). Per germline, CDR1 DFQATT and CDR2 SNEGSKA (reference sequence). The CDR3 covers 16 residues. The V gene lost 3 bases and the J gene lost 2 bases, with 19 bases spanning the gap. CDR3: CSASGFGGGLQETQYF. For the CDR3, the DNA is TGCAGTGCTAGTGGATTCGGCGGGGGCCTACAAGAGACCCAGTACTTC.

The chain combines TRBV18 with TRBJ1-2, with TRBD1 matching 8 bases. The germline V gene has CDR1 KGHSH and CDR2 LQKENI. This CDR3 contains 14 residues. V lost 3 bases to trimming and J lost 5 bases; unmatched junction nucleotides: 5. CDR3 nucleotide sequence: TGTGCCAGCTCACCGCCGACAGGGGATTATGGCTACACCTTC. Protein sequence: CASSPPTGDYGYTF.

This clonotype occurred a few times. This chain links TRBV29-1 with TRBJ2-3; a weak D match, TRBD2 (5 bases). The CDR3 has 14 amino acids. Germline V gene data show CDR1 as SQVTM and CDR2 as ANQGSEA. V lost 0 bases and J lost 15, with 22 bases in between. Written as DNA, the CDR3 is TGCAGCGTTGAAGAGTCTAGCTTCGAAGGGTGGAGATATTTT. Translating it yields CSVEESSFEGWRYF.

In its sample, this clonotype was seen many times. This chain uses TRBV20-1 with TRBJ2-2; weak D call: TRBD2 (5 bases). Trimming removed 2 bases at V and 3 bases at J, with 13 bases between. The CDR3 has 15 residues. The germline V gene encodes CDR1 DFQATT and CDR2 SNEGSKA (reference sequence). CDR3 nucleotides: TGCAGTGCTAGACCCTTAGGGCGGGACACCGGGGAGCTGTTTTTT. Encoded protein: CSARPLGRDTGELFF.

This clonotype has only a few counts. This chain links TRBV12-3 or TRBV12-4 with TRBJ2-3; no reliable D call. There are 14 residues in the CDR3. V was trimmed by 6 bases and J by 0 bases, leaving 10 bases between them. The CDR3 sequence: CASSPLRSTDTQYF. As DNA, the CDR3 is TGTGCCAGCAGCCCCCTCCGAAGCACAGATACGCAGTATTTT.

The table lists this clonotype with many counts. The DNA for the CDR3 is TGTGCCAGCAGAAAGGAAGCAGGGCAAGATTCACCCCTCCACTTT. It specifies CASRKEAGQDSPLHF. The V and J genes are TRBV6-6 and TRBJ1-6; D possibly corresponds to TRBD1 (5 bases). This CDR3 spans 15 amino acids. With 6 bases removed from V and 8 bases from J, the gap between germline ends came to 17 bases. Germline V CDR1 and CDR2: MNHNY, SVGAGI (reference sequence).

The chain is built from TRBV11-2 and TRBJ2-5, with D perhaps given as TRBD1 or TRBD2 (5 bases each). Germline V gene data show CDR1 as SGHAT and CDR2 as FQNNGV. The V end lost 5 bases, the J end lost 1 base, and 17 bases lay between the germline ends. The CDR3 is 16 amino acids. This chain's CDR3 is CASSVRQWTSQETQYF. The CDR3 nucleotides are TGTGCCAGCAGCGTTAGACAGTGGACTTCCCAAGAGACCCAGTACTTC.

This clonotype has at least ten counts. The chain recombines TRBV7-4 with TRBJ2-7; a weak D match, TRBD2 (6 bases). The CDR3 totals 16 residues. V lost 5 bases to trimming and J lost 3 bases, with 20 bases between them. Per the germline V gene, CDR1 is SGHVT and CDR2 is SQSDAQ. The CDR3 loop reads CASSHGRGTGIYEQYF. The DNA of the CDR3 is TGTGCCAGCAGCCACGGACGGGGGACGGGGATCTACGAGCAGTACTTC.

CDR3 DNA sequence: TGTGCCAGCAGGCGACAGAAAGCCTACGAGCAGTACTTC. Protein sequence: CASRRQKAYEQYF. The chain employs TRBV6-2 or TRBV6-3 and TRBJ2-7; possibly TRBD1 for D (5 bases). The CDR3 consists of 13 residues. Looked up from germline, CDR1 is MNHEY and CDR2 is SVGEGT. V was pared by 6 bases and J by 2 bases, with 11 bases between.

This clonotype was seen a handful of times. CDR3 sequence reads: CASSQGTTGYQPQHF. CDR3 nucleotides: TGTGCCAGCAGCCAAGGCACTACAGGGTATCAGCCCCAGCATTTT. The chain recombines TRBV3-1 with TRBJ1-5, with D possibly being TRBD1 (6 bases). The CDR3 consists of 15 residues. Per the germline V gene, CDR1 is LGHDT and CDR2 is YNNKEL (reference sequence). Trimming took 1 base from V and 5 from J, leaving 12 bases between them.

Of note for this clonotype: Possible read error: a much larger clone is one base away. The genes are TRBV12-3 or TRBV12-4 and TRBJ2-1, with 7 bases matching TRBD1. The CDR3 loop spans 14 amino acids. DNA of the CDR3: TGTGCCAGCAGATTCAGGGGACAGTCCAATGAGCAGATCTTC. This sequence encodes CASRFRGQSNEQIF.

CDR3 loop: CASSPVLAGDNEQFF. The CDR3 DNA is TGTGCCAGCAGCCCCGTTCTAGCGGGAGACAATGAGCAGTTCTTC. The chain couples TRBV7-9 to TRBJ2-1, with 10 bases fitting TRBD2. The CDR3 runs to 15 residues. CDR1 SEHNR and CDR2 FQNEAQ come from the germline V gene (reference sequence). V lost 5 bases, J lost 5 bases, and 6 bases stayed unmatched.

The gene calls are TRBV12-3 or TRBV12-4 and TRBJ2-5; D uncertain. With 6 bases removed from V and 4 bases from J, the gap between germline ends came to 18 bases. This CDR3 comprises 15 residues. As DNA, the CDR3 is TGTGCCAGCAGCCTTCAGGACGGCAAAGCAGAGACCCAGTACTTC. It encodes CASSLQDGKAETQYF.

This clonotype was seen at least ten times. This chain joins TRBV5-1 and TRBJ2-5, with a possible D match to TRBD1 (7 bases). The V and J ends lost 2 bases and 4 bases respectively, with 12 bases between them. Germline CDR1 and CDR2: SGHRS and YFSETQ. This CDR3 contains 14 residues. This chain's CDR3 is CASSFPGGRETQYF. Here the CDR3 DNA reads TGCGCCAGCAGCTTCCCAGGGGGGAGAGAGACCCAGTACTTC.

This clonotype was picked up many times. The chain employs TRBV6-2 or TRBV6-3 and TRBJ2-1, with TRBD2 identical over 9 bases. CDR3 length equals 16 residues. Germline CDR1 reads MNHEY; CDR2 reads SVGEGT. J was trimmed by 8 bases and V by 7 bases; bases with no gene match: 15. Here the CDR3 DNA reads TGTGCCAGCACACACTATCAGCGGGGGGTTAACTATGAGCAGTTCTTC. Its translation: CASTHYQRGVNYEQFF.

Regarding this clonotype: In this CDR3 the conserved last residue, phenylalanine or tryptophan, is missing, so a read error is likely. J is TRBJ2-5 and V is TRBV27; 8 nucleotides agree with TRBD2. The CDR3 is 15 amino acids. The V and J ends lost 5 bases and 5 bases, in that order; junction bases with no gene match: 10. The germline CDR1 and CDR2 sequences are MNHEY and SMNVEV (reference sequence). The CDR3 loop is CASSLTPGGAETQYI. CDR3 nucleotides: TGTGCCAGCAGTCTAACCCCGGGGGGGGCGGAGACCCAGTACATC.

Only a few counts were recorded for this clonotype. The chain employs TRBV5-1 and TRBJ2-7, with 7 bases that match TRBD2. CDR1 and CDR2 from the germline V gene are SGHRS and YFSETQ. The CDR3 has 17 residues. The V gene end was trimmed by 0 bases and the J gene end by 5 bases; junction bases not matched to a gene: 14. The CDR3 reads CASSLVAPGLLQNEQYF. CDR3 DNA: TGCGCCAGCAGCTTGGTGGCCCCGGGACTATTACAAAACGAGCAGTACTTC.

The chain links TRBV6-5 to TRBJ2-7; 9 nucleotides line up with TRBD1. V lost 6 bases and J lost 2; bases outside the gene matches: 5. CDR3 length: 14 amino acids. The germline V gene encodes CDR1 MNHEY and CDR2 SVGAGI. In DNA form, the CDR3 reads TGTGCCAGCAGCCCCGACAGGGGGGCCTACGAGCAGTACTTC. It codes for CASSPDRGAYEQYF.

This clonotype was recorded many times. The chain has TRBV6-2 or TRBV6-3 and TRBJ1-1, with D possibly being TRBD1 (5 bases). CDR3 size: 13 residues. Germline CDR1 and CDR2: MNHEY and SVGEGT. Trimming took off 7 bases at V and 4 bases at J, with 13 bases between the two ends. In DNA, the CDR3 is TGTGCCAGCATCGCAGGCGGGGCCACTGAAGCTTTCTTT. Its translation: CASIAGGATEAFF.

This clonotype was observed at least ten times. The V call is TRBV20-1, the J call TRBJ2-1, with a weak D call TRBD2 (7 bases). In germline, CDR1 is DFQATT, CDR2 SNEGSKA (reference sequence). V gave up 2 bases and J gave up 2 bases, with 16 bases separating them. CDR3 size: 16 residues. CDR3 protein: CSARPRGGGTYNEQFF. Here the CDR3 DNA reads TGCAGTGCTAGACCGAGAGGGGGGGGAACCTACAATGAGCAGTTCTTC.

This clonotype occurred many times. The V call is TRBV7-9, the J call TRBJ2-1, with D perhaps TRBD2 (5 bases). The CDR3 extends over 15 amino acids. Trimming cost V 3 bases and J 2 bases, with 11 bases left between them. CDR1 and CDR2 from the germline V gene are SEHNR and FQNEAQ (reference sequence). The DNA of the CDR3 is TGTGCCAGCAGCTTTCCGGGAATCGCCTACAATGAGCAGTTCTTC. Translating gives CASSFPGIAYNEQFF.

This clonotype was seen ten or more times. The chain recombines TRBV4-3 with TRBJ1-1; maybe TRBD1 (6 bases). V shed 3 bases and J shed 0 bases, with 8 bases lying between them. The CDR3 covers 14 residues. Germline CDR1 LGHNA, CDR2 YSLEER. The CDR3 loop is CASSHGQLNTEAFF. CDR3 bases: TGCGCCAGCAGCCATGGACAGCTGAACACTGAAGCTTTCTTT.

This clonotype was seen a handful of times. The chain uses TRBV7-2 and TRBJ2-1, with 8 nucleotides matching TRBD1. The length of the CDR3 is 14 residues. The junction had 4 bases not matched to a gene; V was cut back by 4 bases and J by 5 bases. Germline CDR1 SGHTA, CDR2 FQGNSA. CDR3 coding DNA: TGTGCCAGCAGCTATCAGGGGGCCCACAATGAGCAGTTCTTC. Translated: CASSYQGAHNEQFF. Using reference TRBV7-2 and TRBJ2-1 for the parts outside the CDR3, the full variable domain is GAGVSQSPSNKVTEKGKDVELRCDPISGHTALYWYRQSLGQGLEFLIYFQGNSAPDKSGLPSDRFSAERTGGSVSTLTIQRTQQEDSAVYLCASSYQGAHNEQFFGPGTRLTVL.

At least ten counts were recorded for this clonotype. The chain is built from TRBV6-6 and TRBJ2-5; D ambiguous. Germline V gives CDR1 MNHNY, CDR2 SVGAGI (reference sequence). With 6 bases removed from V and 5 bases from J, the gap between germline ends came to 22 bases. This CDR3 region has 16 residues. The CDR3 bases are TGTGCCAGCAGCCCCCCTCGAGGAGAGACTGTGGAGACCCAGTACTTC. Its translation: CASSPPRGETVETQYF.